Below are 26 T cell receptor beta chains sequenced from a single sample in a study of CD8 T cells in ankylosing spondylitis. MiXCR was run by TCRdb on the 5' RACE reads, yielding one entry per CDR3 protein. This sample yields 150,000 or so distinct CDR3 sequences, of which around a tenth are seen a single time; about 29% belongs to the top ten. The sample comprised blood, either unsorted or a sorted T cell fraction (not recorded which). The receptor set was obtained from a male donor with ankylosing spondylitis or in good health (not recorded which).

The chain combines TRBV7-8 with TRBJ2-7, with 7 nucleotides matching TRBD1. The CDR3 sequence is 17 residues long. The V and J ends lost 1 base and 2 bases, in that order; junction bases with no gene match: 11. Per germline, CDR1 SGHVS and CDR2 FQNEAQ. The CDR3 DNA is TGTGCCAGCAGCTTAGTCAGGGCGACCGGGACAGCCTACGAGCAGTACTTC. This gives the protein CASSLVRATGTAYEQYF. Full variable domain (outside the CDR3, taken from reference TRBV7-8 and TRBJ2-7): GAGVSQSPRYKVAKRGQDVALRCDPISGHVSLFWYQQALGQGPEFLTYFQNEAQLDKSGLPSDRFFAERPEGSVSTLKIQRTQQEDSAVYLCASSLVRATGTAYEQYFGPGTRLTVT.

The CDR3 bases are TGTGCCAGCAGCTGGGGGGGGATGAACACTGAAGCTTTCTTT. Its protein product is CASSWGGMNTEAFF. The chain joins TRBV7-2 to TRBJ1-1, with D possibly TRBD1 on 5 matching bases. The germline gives CDR1 SGHTA, CDR2 FQGNSA. CDR3 length equals 14 residues. The ends were cut back, 4 bases at V and 0 bases at J, with 9 bases in the middle.

The chain combines TRBV5-1 with TRBJ2-5; D unclear. This CDR3 contains 13 residues. Germline V gene lookup returns CDR1 SGHRS and CDR2 YFSETQ. V shed 2 bases and J shed 2 bases, with 7 bases lying between them. The CDR3 spells CASSFGDQETQYF. The CDR3 DNA reads TGCGCCAGCAGCTTTGGTGATCAAGAGACCCAGTACTTC. The full variable domain, with the rest looked up from reference TRBV5-1 and TRBJ2-5, is KAGVTQTPRYLIKTRGQQVTLSCSPISGHRSVSWYQQTPGQGLQFLFEYFSETQRNKGNFPGRFSGRQFSNSRSEMNVSTLELGDSALYLCASSFGDQETQYFGPGTRLLVL.

V usage is TRBV14 and J usage is TRBJ2-7; D unclear. Germline CDR1 reads SGHDN; CDR2 reads FVKESK. V was trimmed by 6 bases and J by 0 bases, leaving 12 bases between them. The CDR3 loop spans 14 amino acids. The CDR3 DNA is TGTGCCAGCAGTCCATACGACTCCTCCTACGAGCAGTACTTC. It translates to CASSPYDSSYEQYF.

In its sample, this clonotype was seen many times. V is TRBV5-6 and J is TRBJ2-3; D might be TRBD2 (6 bases). CDR3 size: 15 residues. Germline V gives CDR1 SGHDT, CDR2 YYEEEE. Trimming removed 2 bases from V and 2 bases from J, with 12 bases in between. The CDR3 reads CASSLTGLITDTQYF. CDR3 nucleotide sequence: TGTGCCAGCAGCTTAACGGGACTTATCACAGATACGCAGTATTTT. Supplemented by reference TRBV5-6 and TRBJ2-3, the full variable domain reads DAGVTQSPTHLIKTRGQQVTLRCSPKSGHDTVSWYQQALGQGPQFIFQYYEEEERQRGNFPDRFSGHQFPNYSSELNVNALLLGDSALYLCASSLTGLITDTQYFGPGTRLTVL.

This clonotype was recorded many times. The chain couples TRBV29-1 to TRBJ2-7, with D uncertain. The CDR3 totals 11 residues. The V end lost 3 bases, the J end lost 3 bases, and 6 bases lay between the germline ends. Germline V gives CDR1 SQVTM, CDR2 ANQGSEA. The DNA for the CDR3 is TGCAGCGTTGAGCACGACTACGAGCAGTACTTC. Its protein is CSVEHDYEQYF.

This clonotype was seen repeatedly, ten times or more. V and J are TRBV20-1 and TRBJ2-1, with 8 bases lining up with TRBD1. The germline V gene encodes CDR1 DFQATT and CDR2 SNEGSKA (reference sequence). V trimming: 0 bases; J trimming: 3 bases; junction bases outside the gene matches: 7. CDR3 size: 16 residues. CDR3 DNA: TGCAGTGCTAGAGATCGCGGCAGGGGGCTCTACAATGAGCAGTTCTTC. This codes for CSARDRGRGLYNEQFF.

A few counts support this clonotype. This chain connects TRBV4-3 to TRBJ2-5; possible D gene TRBD1, 6 bases. CDR1 and CDR2 from the germline V gene are LGHNA and YSLEER. This CDR3 comprises 15 residues. V lost 2 bases and J lost 1, with 11 bases in between. CDR3 region: CASSQFPDSQETQYF. The DNA of the CDR3 is TGCGCCAGCAGCCAATTCCCGGACAGCCAAGAGACCCAGTACTTC.

This clonotype was observed at least ten times. The chain couples TRBV12-3 or TRBV12-4 to TRBJ2-5; D unclear. This CDR3 has 12 amino acids. The ends were cut back, 5 bases at V and 5 bases at J, with 9 bases in the middle. CDR3 region: CASSETWETQYF. CDR3 bases: TGTGCCAGCAGTGAGACATGGGAGACCCAGTACTTC.

This clonotype turned up a few times. This rearrangement joins TRBV27 to TRBJ1-5; 8 bases match TRBD1. CDR3 length: 13 amino acids. Germline loops: CDR1 MNHEY, CDR2 SMNVEV (reference sequence). The V and J ends lost 7 bases and 6 bases, in that order; junction bases with no gene match: 5. The CDR3 DNA reads as TGTGCCAGCACTACCGGACAGGGTCAGCCCCAGCATTTT. Translation gives CASTTGQGQPQHF.

This clonotype was observed at least ten times. The rearrangement joins TRBV20-1 to TRBJ2-5; 7 nucleotides match TRBD2. Trimming at V came to 6 bases and at J to 2 bases, leaving 9 bases not matched to a gene. Germline CDR1 is DFQATT and CDR2 is SNEGSKA (reference sequence). The CDR3 totals 14 residues. This chain's CDR3 is CSAWTSGGQETQYF. CDR3 DNA sequence: TGCAGTGCCTGGACTAGTGGGGGTCAAGAGACCCAGTACTTC.

This clonotype was detected ten times or more. The chain uses TRBV25-1 and TRBJ1-5; 8 bases are shared with TRBD1. Germline V CDR1 and CDR2: MGHDK, SYGVNS. This CDR3 region has 13 residues. V was clipped by 6 bases and J by 5 bases; unmatched bases: 3. DNA of the CDR3: TGTGCCAGCAGGCAGGGGGCTGATCAGCCCCAGCATTTT. This codes for CASRQGADQPQHF. Full variable domain (missing parts from reference TRBV25-1 and TRBJ1-5): EADIYQTPRYLVIGTGKKITLECSQTMGHDKMYWYQQDPGMELHLIHYSYGVNSTEKGDLSSESTVSRIRTEHFPLTLESARPSHTSQYLCASRQGADQPQHFGDGTRLSIL.

This clonotype came up many times. The rearrangement uses TRBV3-1 and TRBJ2-3, with a weak D call TRBD2 (6 bases). The ends were cut back, 1 base at V and 6 bases at J, with 20 bases in the middle. CDR1 and CDR2 from the germline V gene are LGHDT and YNNKEL (reference sequence). The CDR3 spans 17 residues. CDR3 nucleotide sequence: TGTGCCAGCAGCCAAGGGAGGAGTAGCGGATTAGAGGATACGCAGTATTTT. Its protein product is CASSQGRSSGLEDTQYF.

This sequence joins TRBV6-1 and TRBJ2-1; tentatively, D is TRBD2 (6 bases). The V gene lost 4 bases and the J gene lost 10 bases, with 14 bases spanning the gap. CDR3 length equals 13 residues. CDR1 and CDR2 from the germline V gene are MNHNS and SASEGT. For the CDR3, the DNA is TGTGCCAGCAGTGGGAGGGGAGCGGAGGAGCAGTTCTTC. Protein: CASSGRGAEEQFF.

Regarding this clonotype: A much larger clone is a single base away; this may be a read error. This chain uses TRBV9 with TRBJ2-1, with TRBD2 matching over 9 bases. The J segment lost 3 bases and the V segment lost 2 bases, leaving 3 bases of the junction unmatched. Germline values: CDR1 SGDLS, CDR2 YYNGEE. The CDR3 contains 15 residues. CDR3: CASSVRLAVYNEQFF. The DNA of the CDR3 is TGTGCCAGCAGCGTTAGACTAGCGGTCTACAATGAGCAGTTCTTC.

This clonotype came up many times. The chain is built from TRBV20-1 and TRBJ1-1; 8 positions agree with TRBD1. V lost 4 bases and J lost 10; bases outside the gene matches: 14. The germline V gene has CDR1 DFQATT and CDR2 SNEGSKA (reference sequence). The CDR3 consists of 14 residues. CDR3 nucleotide sequence: TGCAGTGCTAAGCCAACCGGACAGGGTGAAGGAGCTTTCTTT. Protein product: CSAKPTGQGEGAFF.

This clonotype was picked up many times. The chain employs TRBV20-1 and TRBJ1-2, with D unclear. Germline assignment: CDR1 DFQATT and CDR2 SNEGSKA (reference sequence). The CDR3 is 14 residues long. V lost 1 base, J lost 4 bases, and 13 bases lay in between. The CDR3 loop reads CSARVVEGIYGYTF. The DNA of the CDR3 is TGCAGTGCTAGAGTTGTTGAGGGAATCTATGGCTACACCTTC.

This clonotype was recorded at least ten times. The chain employs TRBV20-1 and TRBJ2-1; D call uncertain. The CDR3 covers 12 residues. Trimming shortened V by 6 bases and J by 6 bases, and 12 bases separated the two germline ends. Germline V gene data show CDR1 as DFQATT and CDR2 as SNEGSKA (reference sequence). CDR3 in amino acids: CSAPVSLNEQFF. The DNA of the CDR3 is TGCAGTGCCCCCGTCTCCCTCAATGAGCAGTTCTTC.

This clonotype was seen a single time. This chain uses TRBV7-8 with TRBJ1-2; no reliable D call. The CDR3 totals 15 residues. Germline CDR1 reads SGHVS; CDR2 reads FQNEAQ. The V and J ends lost 1 base and 3 bases respectively, with 12 bases between them. The CDR3 spells CASSLDGSPYYGYTF. CDR3 sequence (DNA): TGTGCCAGCAGCTTAGACGGCTCCCCCTACTATGGCTACACCTTC.

This clonotype appeared a few times. The J gene is TRBJ2-1, the V gene TRBV6-5, with D tentatively TRBD1 or TRBD2 (7 bases each). The germline CDR1 and CDR2 sequences are MNHEY and SVGAGI. The CDR3 extends over 16 amino acids. The V end was cut by 0 bases, the J end by 6 bases, with 15 bases between. The CDR3 here is CASSYSTGRGVNEQFF. As DNA, the CDR3 is TGTGCCAGCAGTTACTCGACAGGGAGGGGGGTCAATGAGCAGTTCTTC.

V is TRBV20-1 and J is TRBJ1-2; 12 nucleotides line up with TRBD1. Per germline, CDR1 DFQATT and CDR2 SNEGSKA (reference sequence). V shed 4 bases and J 6 bases; nucleotides not matched to a gene: 9. The CDR3 runs to 15 residues. CDR3 in DNA: TGCAGTGCTACAACAAGGGACAGGGGGCGGAATGGCTACACCTTC. It specifies CSATTRDRGRNGYTF.

J is TRBJ1-1 and V is TRBV7-9; no firm D call. V lost 5 bases, J lost 7 bases, and 11 bases lay in between. The CDR3 extends over 12 amino acids. CDR1 and CDR2 (germline): SEHNR, FQNEAQ (reference sequence). In DNA form, the CDR3 reads TGTGCCAGCAGCCTCGGAGCGGGTGAAGCTTTCTTT. Translation: CASSLGAGEAFF.

This clonotype showed up many times. This rearrangement joins TRBV12-3 or TRBV12-4 to TRBJ1-1; 11 nucleotides line up with TRBD1. There are 14 residues in the CDR3. The V and J ends lost 5 bases and 5 bases, in that order; junction bases with no gene match: 4. CDR3 bases: TGTGCCAGCAGTAGGACAGGGGGCGAGACTGAAGCTTTCTTT. Its protein product is CASSRTGGETEAFF.

The sample holds many counts of this clonotype. The rearrangement joins TRBV2 to TRBJ2-3; D ambiguous. The CDR3 spans 15 residues. Per germline, CDR1 SNHLY and CDR2 FYNNEI. The V and J ends lost 5 bases and 2 bases respectively, with 14 bases between them. CDR3 protein: CASSQDGGNTDTQYF. CDR3 DNA: TGTGCCAGCAGTCAGGACGGCGGCAACACAGATACGCAGTATTTT.

This clonotype was seen at least ten times. This chain uses TRBV20-1 with TRBJ1-1, with 7 nucleotides matching TRBD1. CDR3 length: 13 residues. Germline-derived CDR1 and CDR2 are DFQATT and SNEGSKA (reference sequence). V shed 7 bases, J shed 0 bases, and the junction held 5 bases outside the gene matches. The CDR3 DNA sequence: TGCAGTGTTCCGGGACAGATGAACACTGAAGCTTTCTTT. Protein: CSVPGQMNTEAFF.

The J gene is TRBJ2-5, the V gene TRBV4-3; 7 bases align to TRBD2. Germline lookup yields CDR1 LGHNA and CDR2 YSLEER. CDR3 size: 15 residues. With 1 base clipped from V and 2 bases from J, the junction kept 4 bases outside the gene matches. This CDR3 reads CASSQGLAAQETQYF. CDR3 DNA sequence: TGCGCCAGCAGCCAAGGGCTAGCGGCTCAAGAGACCCAGTACTTC.